Below, 6 T cell receptor beta chains from the same sample are listed, as sequenced in a study of shared clonotypes between healthy human individuals. Profiled with immunoSEQ multiplex PCR; TCRdb holds only in-frame clones, not every one. The data contain 300,000 to 400,000 clones, about 73% of them seen just once; the ten biggest clones take up 10%. The sequenced sample consisted of memory CD4+ T cells sorted from blood. Indicated subset: CD45RA-negative fraction. These receptors were obtained from a man aged 25 to 40 in good health.

The chain joins TRBV15 to TRBJ2-1, with D perhaps TRBD1 or TRBD2 (5 bases each). Germline V gives CDR1 LNHNV, CDR2 YYDKDF (reference sequence). This CDR3 is 15 amino acids long. Between the trimmed V and J ends, which lost 3 bases and 4 bases, there was a span of 13 bases. The CDR3 loop is CATSSQRGAYNEQFF. CDR3 DNA: TGTGCCACCAGCAGTCAACGGGGCGCGTACAATGAGCAGTTCTTC.

The V gene is TRBV28, the J gene TRBJ1-2; D is undetermined. The CDR3 loop spans 12 amino acids. Germline V gene data show CDR1 as MDHEN and CDR2 as SYDVKM. With 5 bases removed from V and 1 base from J, the gap between germline ends came to 5 bases. CDR3 sequence: CASSVDNYGYTF. CDR3 nucleotide sequence: TGTGCCAGCAGTGTGGATAACTATGGCTACACCTTC.

The J gene is TRBJ1-1, the V gene TRBV19; TRBD1 matches at 9 bases. V dropped 4 bases and J dropped 7; count of bases not matched to a gene: 4. Germline V gene lookup returns CDR1 LNHDA and CDR2 SQIVND (reference sequence). The CDR3 length is 13 residues. CDR3 loop: CASSRTGAVEAFF. Written as DNA, the CDR3 is TGTGCCAGTAGTAGGACAGGGGCGGTTGAAGCTTTCTTT.

The chain uses TRBV18 and TRBJ2-4; TRBD1 aligns across 12 bases. The trim removed 8 bases at V and 6 bases at J, leaving 8 bases unmatched. The CDR3 spans 15 residues. The germline gives CDR1 KGHSH, CDR2 LQKENI. This chain's CDR3 is CASRDRGQGRNIQYF. DNA for the CDR3: TGTGCCAGCAGGGACAGGGGGCAAGGGAGAAACATTCAGTACTTC.

This clone has just a few counts. Other DNA sequences of this sample code for an identical CDR3. The chain combines TRBV11-2 with TRBJ2-7; 10 nucleotides align to TRBD1. V was pared by 5 bases and J by 6 bases, with 4 bases of the junction left unmatched. Looked up from germline, CDR1 is SGHAT and CDR2 is FQNNGV. This CDR3 region has 13 residues. The CDR3 sequence: CASSTGQGSEQYF. DNA for the CDR3: TGTGCCAGCAGCACGGGACAGGGGTCCGAGCAGTACTTC.

The V gene is TRBV27, the J gene TRBJ2-5; 7 nucleotides align to TRBD1. Germline loops: CDR1 MNHEY, CDR2 SMNVEV (reference sequence). J was trimmed by 5 bases and V by 5 bases; bases with no gene match: 8. The CDR3 is 14 amino acids. In DNA form, the CDR3 reads TGTGCCAGCAGTAGACGACAGGGATTGGAGACCCAGTACTTC. Translating it yields CASSRRQGLETQYF.